This entry lists 8 T cell receptor beta chains sequenced from one sample in a study of blood T cell repertoires in COVID-19 (dated by TCRdb to the early 2020s). The library was generated by the immunoSEQ multiplex PCR assay. Drawn from immuneACCESS, this table holds only the in-frame rearrangements with V and J called that TCRdb kept. Clones are partly lost; checked studies trace under half to an unresolved V gene and leave the rest unexplained. The sample data list under 30,000 clones, and about 80% of these were observed just once. Together, the top ten hold roughly half of the sample. Sample: peripheral blood. The source of these receptors is a woman aged 65 to 85 with acute or convalescent COVID-19.

The chain has TRBV3-1 (or the pseudogene TRBV3-2) and TRBJ1-1; tentative D call: TRBD1 (6 bases). Between the trimmed V and J ends, which lost 4 bases and 1 base, there was a span of 16 bases. Germline-derived CDR1 and CDR2 are LGHDT and YNNKEL (reference sequence). CDR3 length: 16 residues. CDR3 region: CASSPTGGLGNTEAFF. CDR3 in DNA: TGTGCCAGCAGCCCGACGGGGGGGCTCGGGAACACTGAAGCTTTCTTT.

The chain uses TRBV15 and TRBJ2-5; 9 bases are a match to TRBD2. The CDR3 is 18 amino acids. Looked up from germline, CDR1 is LNHNV and CDR2 is YYDKDF (reference sequence). The V gene end was trimmed by 0 bases and the J gene end by 4 bases; junction bases not matched to a gene: 12. CDR3 DNA: TGTGCCACCAGCAGAGATAGGATCGGAGAACTAGCGGGAGAGACCCAGTACTTC. Its translation: CATSRDRIGELAGETQYF.

This clone was counted only a few times. This chain links TRBV4-2 with TRBJ2-2, with 7 bases aligning to TRBD2. The CDR3 length is 17 residues. From germline, CDR1 is LGHNA and CDR2 YNFKEQ. The V gene end was trimmed by 0 bases and the J gene end by 1 base; junction bases not matched to a gene: 5. The CDR3 region has the DNA TGTGCCAGCAGCCAAGACGGCAGCGGGGTGAACACCGGGGAGCTGTTTTTT. Translating it yields CASSQDGSGVNTGELFF.

This clone was detected only once. V and J are TRBV7-6 and TRBJ2-5; 11 bases align to TRBD1. V was clipped by 5 bases and J by 5 bases; unmatched bases: 10. The CDR3 runs to 16 residues. Per germline, CDR1 SGHVS and CDR2 FNYEAQ. The CDR3 reads CASSRRDRGSQETQYF. The CDR3 DNA is TGTGCCAGCAGCCGCCGGGACAGGGGGAGTCAGGAGACCCAGTACTTC. Looking up the rest from reference TRBV7-6 and TRBJ2-5 gives the full variable domain: GAGVSQSPRYKVTKRGQDVALRCDPISGHVSLYWYRQALGQGPEFLTYFNYEAQQDKSGLPNDRFSAERPEGSISTLTIQRTEQRDSAMYRCASSRRDRGSQETQYFGPGTRLLVL.

The gene calls are TRBV19 and TRBJ2-2; a possible D gene is TRBD1 (5 bases). This CDR3 region has 15 residues. The germline V gene encodes CDR1 LNHDA and CDR2 SQIVND (reference sequence). Deletions cut 5 bases from V and 0 bases from J, with 10 bases between. The CDR3 is CASSVTAANTGELFF. CDR3 coding DNA: TGTGCCAGTAGTGTGACAGCAGCGAACACCGGGGAGCTGTTTTTT.

This clone has only one observation. This chain connects TRBV5-1 to TRBJ2-2; 7 bases are shared with TRBD2. CDR3 length equals 15 residues. Germline V gives CDR1 SGHRS, CDR2 YFSETQ. The V gene end was trimmed by 4 bases and the J gene end by 3 bases; junction bases not matched to a gene: 6. CDR3 nucleotide sequence: TGCGCCAGCAGCCCCCGGGCGGGAGACACCGGGGAGCTGTTTTTT. This codes for CASSPRAGDTGELFF. Using reference TRBV5-1 and TRBJ2-2 for the parts outside the CDR3, the full variable domain is KAGVTQTPRYLIKTRGQQVTLSCSPISGHRSVSWYQQTPGQGLQFLFEYFSETQRNKGNFPGRFSGRQFSNSRSEMNVSTLELGDSALYLCASSPRAGDTGELFFGEGSRLTVL.

V and J are TRBV4-2 and TRBJ1-2, with 10 bases matching TRBD1. The CDR3 totals 15 residues. Per the germline V gene, CDR1 is LGHNA and CDR2 is YNFKEQ. V was pared by 0 bases and J by 4 bases, with 2 bases of the junction left unmatched. The DNA of the CDR3 is TGTGCCAGCAGCCAAGATCGGGACAGGGGCTATGGCTACACCTTC. Its translation: CASSQDRDRGYGYTF.

This chain links TRBV7-2 with TRBJ2-3, with TRBD2 identical over 8 bases. V lost 4 bases, J lost 3 bases, and 6 bases stayed unmatched. The CDR3 spans 15 residues. The germline V gene encodes CDR1 SGHTA and CDR2 FQGNSA. The CDR3 DNA reads TGTGCCAGCAGCTCTCGGGGGGGAGAAACAGATACGCAGTATTTT. This gives the protein CASSSRGGETDTQYF.